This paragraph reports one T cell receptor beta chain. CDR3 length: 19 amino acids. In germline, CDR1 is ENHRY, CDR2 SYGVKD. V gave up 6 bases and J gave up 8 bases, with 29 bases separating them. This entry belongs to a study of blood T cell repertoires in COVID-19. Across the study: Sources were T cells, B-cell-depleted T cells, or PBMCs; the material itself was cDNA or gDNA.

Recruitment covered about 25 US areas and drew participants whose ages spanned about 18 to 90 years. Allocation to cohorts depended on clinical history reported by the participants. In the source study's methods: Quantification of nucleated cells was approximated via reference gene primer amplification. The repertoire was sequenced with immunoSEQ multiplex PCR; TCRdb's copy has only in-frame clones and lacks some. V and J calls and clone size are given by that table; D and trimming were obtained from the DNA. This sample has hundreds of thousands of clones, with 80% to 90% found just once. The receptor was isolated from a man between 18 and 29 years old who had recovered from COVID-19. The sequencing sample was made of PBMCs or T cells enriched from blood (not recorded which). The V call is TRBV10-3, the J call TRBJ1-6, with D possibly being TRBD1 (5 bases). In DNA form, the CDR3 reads TGTGCCATCAGGACCTATGTCGGACAAAAGAGAATCTACCATTCACCCCTCCACTTT. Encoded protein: CAIRTYVGQKRIYHSPLHF.